This is a list of T cell receptor beta chains from one sample in a study of T cell repertoires in aging, cancer and after chemotherapy. TCRdb re-called the multiplex PCR reads with MiXCR, one entry per CDR3 protein. This sample has about 9,200 distinct CDR3 sequences, with around a third found just once. Sequencing used blood. Receptors originate from a human donor in good health. The donor label of this sample is uncertain. The conserved cysteine and the conserved F or W are not part of the CDR3 here.

V	CDR3
TRBV6-2/TRBV6-3	ASSDGLAGSTDTQY
TRBV5-4	ASSLSGSTDTQY
TRBV12-3/TRBV12-4	ASGRAGGLETQY
TRBV5-1	AIQTQRGTQY
TRBV29-1	SVGKDTQY
TRBV10-3	AIRGVLSTDTQY
TRBV6-2/TRBV6-3	ASSTGTGSYNEQF
TRBV6-2/TRBV6-3	ASSYATVSGNQPQH
TRBV24-1	ATSGVTETQY
TRBV6-2/TRBV6-3	ASGTPTGNQPQH
TRBV30	AWSVQGARETQY
TRBV5-6	ASSLKTYRQETQY
TRBV7-9	ASSLQGQPQETQY